The subject of this entry is one T cell receptor beta chain. The data are from a study of shared clonotypes between healthy human individuals. Trimming at V came to 6 bases and at J to 2 bases, leaving 8 bases not matched to a gene. Germline assignment: CDR1 SGHRS and CDR2 YFSETQ. The CDR3 covers 17 residues. The method was immunoSEQ multiplex PCR; TCRdb's version includes in-frame clones alone and lacks a portion of them. Among around 2.3 million clones listed, approximately 96% were seen once. Sequencing was carried out using naive CD4+ T cells sorted from blood. Subset denoted: CD45RA+ positively selected. This chain connects TRBV5-1 to TRBJ2-5; 15 bases are a match to TRBD2. This receptor was taken from a man between 18 and 29 years old in good health. The CDR3 loop is CASTIGLAGGRQETQYF. As DNA, the CDR3 is TGCGCCAGCACCATTGGACTAGCGGGAGGGAGGCAAGAGACCCAGTACTTC.